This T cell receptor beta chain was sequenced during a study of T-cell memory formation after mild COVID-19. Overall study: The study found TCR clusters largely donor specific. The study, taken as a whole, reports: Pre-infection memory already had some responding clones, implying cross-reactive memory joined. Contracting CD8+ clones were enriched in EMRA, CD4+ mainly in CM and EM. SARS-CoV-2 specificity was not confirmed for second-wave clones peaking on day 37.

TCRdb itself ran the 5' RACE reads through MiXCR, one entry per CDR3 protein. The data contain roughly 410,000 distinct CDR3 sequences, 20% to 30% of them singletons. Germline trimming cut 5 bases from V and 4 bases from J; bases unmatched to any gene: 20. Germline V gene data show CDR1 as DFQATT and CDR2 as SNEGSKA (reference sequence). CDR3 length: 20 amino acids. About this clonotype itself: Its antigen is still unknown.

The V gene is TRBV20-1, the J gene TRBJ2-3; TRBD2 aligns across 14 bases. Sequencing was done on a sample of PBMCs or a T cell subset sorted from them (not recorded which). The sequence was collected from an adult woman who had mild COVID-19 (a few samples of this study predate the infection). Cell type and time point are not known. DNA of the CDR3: TGCAGTGCTGAGTTGACTAGCGGGAGGGCCCCAGCCGTGCACCCAGATACGCAGTATTTT. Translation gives CSAELTSGRAPAVHPDTQYF.